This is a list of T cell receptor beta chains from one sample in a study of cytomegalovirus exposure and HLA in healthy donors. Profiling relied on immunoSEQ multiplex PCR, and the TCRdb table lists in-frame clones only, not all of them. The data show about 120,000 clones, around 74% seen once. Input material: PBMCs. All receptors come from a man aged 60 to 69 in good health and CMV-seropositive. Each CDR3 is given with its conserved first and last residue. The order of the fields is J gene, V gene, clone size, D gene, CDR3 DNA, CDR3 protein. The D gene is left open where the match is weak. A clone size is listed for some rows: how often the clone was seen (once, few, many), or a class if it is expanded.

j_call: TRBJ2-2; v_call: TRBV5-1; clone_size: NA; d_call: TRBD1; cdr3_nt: TGCGCCAGCAGCTTCGGGACAGCCAACACCGGGGAGCTGTTTTTT; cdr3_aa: CASSFGTANTGELFF
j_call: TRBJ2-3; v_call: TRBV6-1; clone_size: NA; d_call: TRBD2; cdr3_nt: TGTGCCAGCAGTGAACTAGCGGATAGCACAGATACGCAGTATTTT; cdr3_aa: CASSELADSTDTQYF
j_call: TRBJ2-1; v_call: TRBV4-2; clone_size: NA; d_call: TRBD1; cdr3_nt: TGTGCCAGCAGTCACGACAGGGGCTACTACAATGAGCAGTTCTTC; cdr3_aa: CASSHDRGYYNEQFF
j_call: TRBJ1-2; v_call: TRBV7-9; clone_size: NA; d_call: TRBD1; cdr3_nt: TGTGCCAGCAGCTTAGCTTGGACAGGGTCTGGCTACACCTTC; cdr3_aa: CASSLAWTGSGYTF
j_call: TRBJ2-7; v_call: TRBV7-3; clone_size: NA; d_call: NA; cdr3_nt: TGTGCCAGCAGCTTCGACTATACCTACGAGCAGTACTTC; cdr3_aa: CASSFDYTYEQYF
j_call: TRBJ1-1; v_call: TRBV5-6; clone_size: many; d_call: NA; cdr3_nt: TGTGCCAGCAGCTTGTGGGGCCAGGGAATTGGAACTGAAGCTTTCTTT; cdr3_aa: CASSLWGQGIGTEAFF
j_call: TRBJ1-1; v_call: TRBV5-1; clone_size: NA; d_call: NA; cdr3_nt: TGCGCCAGCGGTCGCGGGGTAATGGACACTGAAGCTTTCTTT; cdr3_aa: CASGRGVMDTEAFF
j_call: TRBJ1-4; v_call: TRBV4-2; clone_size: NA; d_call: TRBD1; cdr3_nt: TGTGCCAGCAGCACAGGGGGTGCCCCAACTAATGAAAAACTGTTTTTT; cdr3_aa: CASSTGGAPTNEKLFF
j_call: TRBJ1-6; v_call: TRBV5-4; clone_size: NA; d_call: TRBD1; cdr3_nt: TGTGCCAGCAGCTTGACAGGGACAGGGAATTCACCCCTCCACTTT; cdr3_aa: CASSLTGTGNSPLHF
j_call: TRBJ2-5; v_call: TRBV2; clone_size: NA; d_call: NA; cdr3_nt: TGTGCCAGCAGTGAGAGTACCCAGTACTTC; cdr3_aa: CASSESTQYF
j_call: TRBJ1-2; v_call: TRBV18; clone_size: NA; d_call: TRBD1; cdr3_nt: TGTGCCAGCTCACCCGCAGGGGGTAACTATGGCTACACCTTC; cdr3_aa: CASSPAGGNYGYTF
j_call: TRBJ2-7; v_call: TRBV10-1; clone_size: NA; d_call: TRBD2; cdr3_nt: TGCGCCAGCAGTGAGGTAACTAGCGGGAGGACCTACGAGCAGTACTTC; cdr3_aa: CASSEVTSGRTYEQYF
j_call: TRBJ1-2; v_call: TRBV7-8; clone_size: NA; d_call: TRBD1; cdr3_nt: TGTGCCAGCAGCTCGGACAGGGACTATGGCTACACCTTC; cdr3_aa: CASSSDRDYGYTF
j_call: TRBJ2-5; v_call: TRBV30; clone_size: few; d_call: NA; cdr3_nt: TGTGCCTGGAGTGTGATAGAAGAGACCCAGTACTTC; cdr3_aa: CAWSVIEETQYF
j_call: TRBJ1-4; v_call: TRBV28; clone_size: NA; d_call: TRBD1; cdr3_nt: TGTGCCAGCAGTCAGTCAGCGGGACAGGGGTTGGAAAAACTGTTTTTT; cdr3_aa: CASSQSAGQGLEKLFF
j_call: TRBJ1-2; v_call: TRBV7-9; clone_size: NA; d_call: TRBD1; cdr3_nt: TGTGCCAGCAGCTTAGCGATAGAGGGGGCAAATGGCTACACCTTC; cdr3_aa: CASSLAIEGANGYTF
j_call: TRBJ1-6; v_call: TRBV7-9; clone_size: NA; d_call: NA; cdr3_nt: TGTGCCAGCAGCTGGGGAAGGGAGAATTCACCCCTCCACTTT; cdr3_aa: CASSWGRENSPLHF
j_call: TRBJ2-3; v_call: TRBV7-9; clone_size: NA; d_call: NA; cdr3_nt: TGTGCCAGCAGCCAACCAGGTGGAGGGGGCGCGAGAGATACGCAGTATTTT; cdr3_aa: CASSQPGGGGARDTQYF
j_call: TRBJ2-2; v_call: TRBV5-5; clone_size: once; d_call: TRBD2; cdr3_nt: TGTGCCAGCAGCACTACTAGCGGGAGGGTCACCGGGGAGCTGTTTTTT; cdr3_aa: CASSTTSGRVTGELFF
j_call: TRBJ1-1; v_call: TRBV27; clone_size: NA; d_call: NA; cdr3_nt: TGTGCCAGCGCCAGGGGCTTGGGCACTGAAGCTTTCTTT; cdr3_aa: CASARGLGTEAFF
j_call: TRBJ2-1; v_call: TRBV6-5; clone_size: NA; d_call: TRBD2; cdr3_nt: TGTGCCAGCAGTTACGGGACTAGCGGGGGGGCCCATGAGCAGTTCTTC; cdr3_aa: CASSYGTSGGAHEQFF
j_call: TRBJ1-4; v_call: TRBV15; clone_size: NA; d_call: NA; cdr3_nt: TGTGCCACCAGCAGAGATCGGGAGAACAGTAATGAAAAACTGTTTTTT; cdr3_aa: CATSRDRENSNEKLFF
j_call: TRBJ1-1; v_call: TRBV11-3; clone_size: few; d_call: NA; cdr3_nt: TGTGCCAGCAGCTTAGGGGGCAGGCCCACTGAAGCTTTCTTT; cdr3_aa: CASSLGGRPTEAFF
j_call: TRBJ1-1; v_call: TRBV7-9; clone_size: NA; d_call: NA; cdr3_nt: TGTGCCAGCAGCTTAGATCGGGGGGCAGCTTTCTTT; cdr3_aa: CASSLDRGAAFF
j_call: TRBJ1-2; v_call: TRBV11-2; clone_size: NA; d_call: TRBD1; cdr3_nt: TGTGCCAGCAGCCCGGGACAGGGCGAGCGAGGCTACACCTTC; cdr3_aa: CASSPGQGERGYTF
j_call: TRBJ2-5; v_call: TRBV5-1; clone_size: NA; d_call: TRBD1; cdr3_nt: TGCGCCAGCAGCCTACCGGGACAGCAAGAGACCCAGTACTTC; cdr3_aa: CASSLPGQQETQYF
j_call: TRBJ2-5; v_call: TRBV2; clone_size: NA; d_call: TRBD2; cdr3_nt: TGTGCCAGCAGGAACAGACTAGCGGGGGCAGAGGCCCAGTACTTC; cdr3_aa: CASRNRLAGAEAQYF
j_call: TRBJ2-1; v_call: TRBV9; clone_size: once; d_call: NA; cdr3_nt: TGTGCCAGCAGCGTAGTAACAGGTAACTACAATGAGCAGTTCTTC; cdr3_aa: CASSVVTGNYNEQFF
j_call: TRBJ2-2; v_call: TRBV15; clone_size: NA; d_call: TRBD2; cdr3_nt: TGTGCCACCAGCAGGATAGCGGGGAGGGGCGGGGAGCTGTTTTTT; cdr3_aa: CATSRIAGRGGELFF
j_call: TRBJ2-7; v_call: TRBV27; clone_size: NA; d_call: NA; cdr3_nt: TGTGCCAGTCGGACACTGGGGCGGTACGAGCAGTACTTC; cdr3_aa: CASRTLGRYEQYF
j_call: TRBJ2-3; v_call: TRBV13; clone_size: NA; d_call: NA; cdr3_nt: TGTGCCAGCAGCTTAGCCCTCTCCACAGGGGAGGCCGATACGCAGTATTTT; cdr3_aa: CASSLALSTGEADTQYF
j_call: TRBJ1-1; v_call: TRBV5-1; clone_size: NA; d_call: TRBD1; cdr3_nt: TGCGCCAGCAGCCTGGTCCCGGGACAGGGAAGGGACACTGAAGCTTTCTTT; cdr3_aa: CASSLVPGQGRDTEAFF
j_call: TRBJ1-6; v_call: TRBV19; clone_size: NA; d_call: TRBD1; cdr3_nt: TGTGCCAGTAGTCAAGACAGGGGACGGGATAATTCACCCCTCCACTTT; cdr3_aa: CASSQDRGRDNSPLHF
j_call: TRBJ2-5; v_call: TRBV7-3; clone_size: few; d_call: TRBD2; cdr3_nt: TGTGCCAGCAGCTCAAAGCGGGGGGGCGCAGAGACCCAGTACTTC; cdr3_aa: CASSSKRGGAETQYF
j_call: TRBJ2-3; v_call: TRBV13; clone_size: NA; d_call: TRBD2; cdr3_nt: TGTGCCAGCAGGGAAAATTCCGGGACTAGCAGGGATACGCAGTATTTT; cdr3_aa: CASRENSGTSRDTQYF
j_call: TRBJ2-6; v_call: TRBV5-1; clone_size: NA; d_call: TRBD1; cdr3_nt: TGCGCCAGCACCAAAAGCCCGGACAGGAGCGCCGATAAGCCTGGGGCCAACGTCCTGACTTTC; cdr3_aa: CASTKSPDRSADKPGANVLTF
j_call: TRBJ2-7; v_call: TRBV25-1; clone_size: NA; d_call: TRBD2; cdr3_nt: TGTGCCAGCAGTGCGACTCCAACTAGCGGGAGGGTCTCCTACGAGCAGTACTTC; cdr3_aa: CASSATPTSGRVSYEQYF
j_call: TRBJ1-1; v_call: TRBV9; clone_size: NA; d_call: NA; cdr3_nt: TGTGCCAGCAGCGTAGGACGGAGGAACACTGAAGCTTTCTTT; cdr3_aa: CASSVGRRNTEAFF
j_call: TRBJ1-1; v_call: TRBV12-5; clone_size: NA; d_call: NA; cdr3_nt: TGTGCTAGTGGTTGGCAGGGTAACACTGAAGCTTTCTTT; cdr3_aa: CASGWQGNTEAFF
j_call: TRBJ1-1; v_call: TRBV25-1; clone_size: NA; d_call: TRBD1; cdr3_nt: TGTGCCAGCAGTGGTCGACAGGGTGGAACTGAAGCTTTCTTT; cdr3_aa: CASSGRQGGTEAFF
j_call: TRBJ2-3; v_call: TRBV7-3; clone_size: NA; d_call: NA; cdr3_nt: TGTGCCAGCTCAAGGGCGGGCGGAATCACAGATACGCAGTATTTT; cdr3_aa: CASSRAGGITDTQYF
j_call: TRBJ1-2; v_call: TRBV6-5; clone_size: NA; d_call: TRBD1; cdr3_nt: TGTGCCACCCGGGACAGCGCTAACTATGGCTACACCTTC; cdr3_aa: CATRDSANYGYTF
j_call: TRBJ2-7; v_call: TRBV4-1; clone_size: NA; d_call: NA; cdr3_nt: TGCGCCAGCAGCCAAGATGCCAGGCGCGAGCAGTACTTC; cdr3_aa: CASSQDARREQYF
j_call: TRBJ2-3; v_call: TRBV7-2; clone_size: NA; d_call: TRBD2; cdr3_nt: TGTGCCAGCAGCTTTATAGCGGGAGTTTGGGCAGATACGCAGTATTTT; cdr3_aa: CASSFIAGVWADTQYF
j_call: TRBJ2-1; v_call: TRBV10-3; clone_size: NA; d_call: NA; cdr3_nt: TGTGCCATCAGTGGGTTCTGGGGGGGGCAAACCAACTACAATGAGCAGTTCTTC; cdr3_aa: CAISGFWGGQTNYNEQFF
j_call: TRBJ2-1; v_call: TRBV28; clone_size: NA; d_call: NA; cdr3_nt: TGTGCCAGCAGGGCAGGGGCCTCCTACAATGAGCAGTTCTTC; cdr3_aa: CASRAGASYNEQFF
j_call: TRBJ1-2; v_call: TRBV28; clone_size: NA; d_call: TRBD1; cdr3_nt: TGTGCCAGCAGCGCTCCGGGACAGGGGCACTATGGCTACACCTTC; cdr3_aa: CASSAPGQGHYGYTF
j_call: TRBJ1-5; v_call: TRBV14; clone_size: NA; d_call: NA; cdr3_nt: TGTGCCAGCAGCCAAGATTCGTGGTGGGAGCTAAATCAGCCCCAGCATTTT; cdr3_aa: CASSQDSWWELNQPQHF
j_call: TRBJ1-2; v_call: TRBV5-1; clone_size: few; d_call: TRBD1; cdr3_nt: TGCGCCAGCAGCCTGGACAGGGCTGATGGCTACACCTTC; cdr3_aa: CASSLDRADGYTF
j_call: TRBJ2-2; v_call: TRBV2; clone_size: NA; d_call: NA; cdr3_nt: TGTGCCAGCAGTGTTGGTGGAGACACCGGGGAGCTGTTTTTT; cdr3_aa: CASSVGGDTGELFF
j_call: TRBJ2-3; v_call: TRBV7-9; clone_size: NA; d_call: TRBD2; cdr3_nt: TGTGCCAGCAGCTCAGCTAGCGGGAGGCTCACAGATACGCAGTATTTT; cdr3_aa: CASSSASGRLTDTQYF
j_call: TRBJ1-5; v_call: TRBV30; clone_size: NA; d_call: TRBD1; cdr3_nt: TGTGCCTGGGGGACAGGGGGCAATCAGCCCCAGCATTTT; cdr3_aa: CAWGTGGNQPQHF
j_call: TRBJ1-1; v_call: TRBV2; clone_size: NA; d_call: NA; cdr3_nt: TGTGCCAGCAACCGAGACGGGAGGAACACTGAAGCTTTCTTT; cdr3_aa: CASNRDGRNTEAFF
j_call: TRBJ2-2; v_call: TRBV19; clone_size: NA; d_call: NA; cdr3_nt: TGTGCCAGTAGTATACCCCACAGCACCGGGGAGCTGTTTTTT; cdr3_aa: CASSIPHSTGELFF
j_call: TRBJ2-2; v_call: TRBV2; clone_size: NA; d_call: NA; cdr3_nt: TGTGCCAGCAGTGTTCAGACGAACACCGGGGGGCTGTTTTTT; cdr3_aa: CASSVQTNTGGLFF